This T cell receptor (beta chain) derives from a study of blood T cell repertoires in COVID-19. V trimming: 5 bases; J trimming: 5 bases; junction bases outside the gene matches: 10. The length of the CDR3 is 15 residues. Per germline, CDR1 MNHEY and CDR2 SVGAGI. In the authors' workflow: Amplifying reference gene primers gave estimates of nucleated cell counts. The repertoire was sequenced with immunoSEQ multiplex PCR; TCRdb's copy has only in-frame clones and lacks some. For V, J and clone size, that table is used; D and trimming come from the DNA. Among 200,000 to 250,000 clones listed, roughly 85% were seen once. Enrolled during active infection, Seattle patients were then followed longitudinally.

Input material: peripheral blood. The chain combines TRBV6-5 with TRBJ2-3; the match to TRBD2 covers 7 bases. The TCR originated in a woman in her 70s with COVID-19, enrolled during active disease. CDR3 amino acids: CASSRSRGEGDTQYF. CDR3 in DNA: TGTGCCAGCAGTCGGAGCCGGGGGGAAGGAGATACGCAGTATTTT.